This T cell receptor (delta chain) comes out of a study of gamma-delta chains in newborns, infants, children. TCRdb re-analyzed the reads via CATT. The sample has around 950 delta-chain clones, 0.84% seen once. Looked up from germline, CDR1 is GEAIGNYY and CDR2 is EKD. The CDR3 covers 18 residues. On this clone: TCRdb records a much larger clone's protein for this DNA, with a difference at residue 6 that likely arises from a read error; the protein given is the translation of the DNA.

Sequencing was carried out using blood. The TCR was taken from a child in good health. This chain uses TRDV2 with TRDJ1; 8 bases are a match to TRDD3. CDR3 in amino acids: CARDTALGAKLYTDKLIF. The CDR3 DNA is TGTGCCCGTGACACCGCACTGGGGGCCAAACTATACACCGATAAACTCATCTTT.